This TCR beta chain was captured by sequencing in a study of blood T cell repertoires in COVID-19. Looking at the study overall: The study drew acute and convalescent COVID-19 samples from the United States, Italy and Spain. The cDNA or gDNA used as material had been derived from T cells, B-cell-depleted T cells, or PBMCs.

Deletions cut 5 bases from V and 6 bases from J, with 14 bases between. The CDR3 loop spans 13 amino acids. CDR1 SGHRS and CDR2 YFSETQ come from the germline V gene. Each participant's cohort was designated according to participant-reported clinical history. Sequencing used immunoSEQ multiplex PCR; TCRdb keeps in-frame clones, though not all of them. The table shows about 220,000 clones, with around 90% occurring only once. This clone was counted once. This receptor was obtained from a man aged 25-45 years who had been exposed to COVID-19. The sample taken for sequencing was PBMCs or T cells enriched from blood (not recorded which). The V call is TRBV5-1, the J call TRBJ1-2; D gene uncertain. CDR3 region: CASRQATSNGYTF. CDR3 sequence (DNA): TGCGCCAGCAGGCAGGCCACCTCCAATGGCTACACCTTC. The full variable domain, completed using reference TRBV5-1 and TRBJ1-2, is KAGVTQTPRYLIKTRGQQVTLSCSPISGHRSVSWYQQTPGQGLQFLFEYFSETQRNKGNFPGRFSGRQFSNSRSEMNVSTLELGDSALYLCASRQATSNGYTFGSGTRLTVV.